These 20 T cell receptor beta chains share one sample of origin, sequenced in a study of early T cells in non-severe SARS-CoV-2 infection. TCRdb reprocessed the 5' RACE reads with MiXCR, giving one entry per CDR3 protein. Of some 46,000 distinct CDR3 sequences in the sample, under 7.5% are singletons; the top ten hold less than 25%. The sample was whole blood, taken at baseline. These receptors were obtained from an adult who was a healthcare worker with PCR-confirmed SARS-CoV-2 infection or an uninfected control (not recorded which).

This chain links TRBV20-1 with TRBJ1-1; 8 bases agree with TRBD1. V dropped 6 bases and J dropped 8; count of bases not matched to a gene: 14. This CDR3 has 14 residues. Germline CDR1 and CDR2: DFQATT and SNEGSKA (reference sequence). The CDR3 bases are TGCAGTGCCACCCCGGGACAGGTTTTTTACGAAGCTTTCTTT. Protein sequence: CSATPGQVFYEAFF.

This clonotype was seen a few times. The J gene is TRBJ1-2, the V gene TRBV12-3 or TRBV12-4, with D perhaps matching TRBD1 (6 bases). CDR3 size: 14 residues. The V end was cut by 9 bases, the J end by 4 bases, with 18 bases between. CDR3 sequence: CASHAGGFGYGYTF. Here the CDR3 DNA reads TGTGCCAGTCACGCTGGGGGCTTTGGCTATGGCTACACCTTC.

The chain is built from TRBV28 and TRBJ2-1; 14 positions agree with TRBD2. Germline CDR1 and CDR2: MDHEN and SYDVKM. Trimming took 6 bases from V and 7 from J; bases not matched to a gene: 11. The CDR3 has 17 amino acids. The CDR3 DNA is TGTGCCAGCAGCATCTCTAAGGGACTAGCGGGAGTGAATGAGCAGTTCTTC. The encoded protein is CASSISKGLAGVNEQFF.

The DNA of the CDR3 is TGTGCCTGGAGTGGGGGAACAGGGGTGGAGACCCAGTACTTC. Translated: CAWSGGTGVETQYF. The chain employs TRBV30 and TRBJ2-5, with 7 bases identical to TRBD1. This CDR3 is 14 amino acids long. Germline V gene sequence: CDR1 GTSNPN, CDR2 SVGIG (reference sequence). Trimming cost V 1 base and J 5 bases; bases outside gene matches: 7.

J is TRBJ2-1 and V is TRBV2; TRBD2 matches at 8 bases. Trimming took 6 bases from V and 4 from J; bases not matched to a gene: 8. Germline CDR1 is SNHLY and CDR2 is FYNNEI. CDR3 length: 15 amino acids. In DNA, the CDR3 is TGTGCCAGCAGGCCAACTAGCGGAGGGTACAATGAGCAGTTCTTC. It specifies CASRPTSGGYNEQFF.

Only a few counts were recorded for this clonotype. The chain uses TRBV27 and TRBJ2-2; D gene unclear. Germline V gives CDR1 MNHEY, CDR2 SMNVEV (reference sequence). This CDR3 is built from 16 residues. V lost 2 bases, J lost 1 base, and 11 bases lay in between. The CDR3 sequence: CASSLSRLGNTGELFF. Here the CDR3 DNA reads TGTGCCAGCAGTTTAAGTCGTCTAGGGAACACCGGGGAGCTGTTTTTT.

This clonotype was picked up many times. This chain uses TRBV5-1 with TRBJ2-3; possibly TRBD1 for D (6 bases). Germline values: CDR1 SGHRS, CDR2 YFSETQ. The CDR3 has 15 residues. The V end was cut by 1 base, the J end by 4 bases, with 13 bases between. In DNA form, the CDR3 reads TGCGCCAGCAGCTTGTACGGACCAGGGGCAGATACGCAGTATTTT. Translated, it gives CASSLYGPGADTQYF.

This clonotype has a handful of counts. The V gene is TRBV12-3 or TRBV12-4, the J gene TRBJ1-1; weak D call: TRBD1 (6 bases). V shed 4 bases and J shed 1 base, with 10 bases lying between them. This CDR3 comprises 14 residues. CDR3 DNA sequence: TGTGCCAGCAGTTCCAGGACAGAGAACACTGAAGCTTTCTTT. It translates to CASSSRTENTEAFF.

This clonotype was observed at least ten times. This chain connects TRBV15 to TRBJ2-5; possible D gene TRBD1, 5 bases. Germline V gene data show CDR1 as LNHNV and CDR2 as YYDKDF (reference sequence). Trimming stripped 0 bases from V and 1 base from J, with 9 bases between. The CDR3 runs 15 residues. The CDR3: CATSRDQGSQETQYF. CDR3 bases: TGTGCCACCAGCAGAGATCAGGGAAGCCAAGAGACCCAGTACTTC.

In this sample, this clonotype turned up many times. The genes are TRBV5-1 and TRBJ2-3, with 7 bases lining up with TRBD1. The CDR3 spans 14 residues. Germline V gives CDR1 SGHRS, CDR2 YFSETQ. J gave up 5 bases and V 0 bases, and 3 bases lay outside the gene matches. The CDR3 DNA sequence: TGCGCCAGCAGCTTGGAAGGGGGCCAAGATACGCAGTATTTT. Residues: CASSLEGGQDTQYF.

This clonotype was observed many times. The chain links TRBV28 to TRBJ1-2; tentative D call: TRBD1 (6 bases). Germline CDR1 and CDR2: MDHEN and SYDVKM. The CDR3 is 13 residues long. Between the trimmed V and J ends, which lost 6 bases and 4 bases, there was a span of 12 bases. CDR3 nucleotide sequence: TGTGCCAGCAGGACCGGGGGGCCCTATGGCTACACCTTC. It is translated as CASRTGGPYGYTF.

The rearrangement joins TRBV2 to TRBJ1-5; maybe TRBD1 (6 bases). CDR3 size: 14 residues. Per the germline V gene, CDR1 is SNHLY and CDR2 is FYNNEI. V gave up 8 bases and J gave up 4 bases, with 15 bases separating them. The CDR3 DNA is TGTGCCAGCTCTTGGAGGGGGATAAATCAGCCCCAGCATTTT. This gives the protein CASSWRGINQPQHF.

This chain joins TRBV20-1 and TRBJ2-5, with TRBD1 identical over 9 bases. Germline V gene sequence: CDR1 DFQATT, CDR2 SNEGSKA (reference sequence). Unmatched junction bases numbered 10, after V lost 6 bases and J lost 5 bases. The CDR3 contains 14 residues. CDR3 coding DNA: TGCAGTGCGCGACAGGGGGGGATCAGGGAGACCCAGTACTTC. Protein: CSARQGGIRETQYF.

In its sample, this clonotype was seen a few times. The V call is TRBV6-1, the J call TRBJ2-7, with 11 nucleotides matching TRBD2. CDR3 length: 15 residues. Per the germline V gene, CDR1 is MNHNS and CDR2 is SASEGT. V lost 3 bases and J lost 7; bases outside the gene matches: 8. The DNA of the CDR3 is TGTGCCAGCAGTGAGATAGCGGGAGGGCCTCGGGAGCAGTACTTC. Its translation is CASSEIAGGPREQYF.

The sample holds many counts of this clonotype. The rearrangement uses TRBV7-8 and TRBJ2-5; 10 positions match TRBD2. V shed 3 bases, J shed 5 bases, and the junction held 6 bases outside the gene matches. This CDR3 spans 15 amino acids. Germline V gene lookup returns CDR1 SGHVS and CDR2 FQNEAQ. The CDR3 loop is CASSFSGGSYETQYF. CDR3 bases: TGTGCCAGCAGCTTTAGCGGGGGGTCGTATGAGACCCAGTACTTC. The full variable domain, with the rest looked up from reference TRBV7-8 and TRBJ2-5, is GAGVSQSPRYKVAKRGQDVALRCDPISGHVSLFWYQQALGQGPEFLTYFQNEAQLDKSGLPSDRFFAERPEGSVSTLKIQRTQQEDSAVYLCASSFSGGSYETQYFGPGTRLLVL.

In this sample, this clonotype turned up a few times. The rearrangement joins TRBV28 to TRBJ2-3; D is perhaps TRBD2 (6 bases). The ends were cut back, 7 bases at V and 2 bases at J, with 19 bases in the middle. The CDR3 has 16 residues. Germline V gene data show CDR1 as MDHEN and CDR2 as SYDVKM. In DNA form, the CDR3 reads TGTGCCAGCACCGCTATCGGAGGGCCGACCACAGATACGCAGTATTTT. Its protein is CASTAIGGPTTDTQYF.

This clonotype was observed a few times. The chain couples TRBV18 to TRBJ2-2; D is unresolved. This CDR3 contains 17 residues. The V and J ends lost 4 bases and 2 bases respectively, with 17 bases between them. Germline V lookup: CDR1 KGHSH, CDR2 LQKENI. This CDR3 is CASSLEPRSTNTGELFF. In DNA, the CDR3 is TGTGCCAGCTCACTAGAGCCCCGTTCCACTAACACCGGGGAGCTGTTTTTT. Full variable domain (outside the CDR3, taken from reference TRBV18 and TRBJ2-2): NAGVMQNPRHLVRRRGQEARLRCSPMKGHSHVYWYRQLPEEGLKFMVYLQKENIIDESGMPKERFSAEFPKEGPSILRIQQVVRGDSAAYFCASSLEPRSTNTGELFFGEGSRLTVL.

The gene calls are TRBV6-6 and TRBJ2-5; 8 bases are a match to TRBD2. The CDR3 is made up of 15 amino acids. J was trimmed by 4 bases and V by 5 bases; bases with no gene match: 9. Germline lookup yields CDR1 MNHNY and CDR2 SVGAGI (reference sequence). CDR3 sequence: CASSPTGGVAETQYF. The CDR3 region has the DNA TGTGCCAGCAGTCCGACCGGGGGGGTGGCAGAGACCCAGTACTTC.

This clonotype has only a few counts. The chain is built from TRBV11-1 and TRBJ2-1, with D hard to call. CDR3 size: 12 residues. Between the trimmed V and J ends, which lost 5 bases and 8 bases, there was a span of 10 bases. Germline CDR1 reads SGHAT; CDR2 reads FQDESV (reference sequence). The CDR3 here is CASSPPGDEQFF. CDR3 in DNA: TGTGCCAGCAGCCCACCCGGTGATGAGCAGTTCTTC.

This clonotype appeared many times. The chain combines TRBV7-3 with TRBJ2-2, with D unclear. CDR1 and CDR2 from the germline V gene are SGHTA and FQGTGA. The CDR3 consists of 14 residues. V was clipped by 5 bases and J by 5 bases, with 12 bases between them. CDR3 region: CASSHSWDTGELFF. CDR3 nucleotide sequence: TGTGCCAGCAGCCACAGTTGGGATACCGGGGAGCTGTTTTTT. The variable domain in full, with the rest retrieved from reference TRBV7-3 and TRBJ2-2, is GAGVSQTPSNKVTEKGKYVELRCDPISGHTALYWYRQSLGQGPEFLIYFQGTGAADDSGLPNDRFFAVRPEGSVSTLKIQRTERGDSAVYLCASSHSWDTGELFFGEGSRLTVL.